These T cell receptor beta chains were read from a single sample in a study of PD-L1 blockade in urothelial cancer. Repertoires were generated with immunoSEQ multiplex PCR, while TCRdb's copy carries only in-frame clones and drops some. The data show 45,000 to 65,000 clones, 84% seen once. The sample consisted of PBMCs, taken around atezolizumab (anti-PD-L1) treatment. These receptors all stem from a man aged 40-55 years with urothelial cancer. CDR3s include the opening cysteine and the closing phenylalanine or tryptophan. The D gene is left open where the match is weak. Some rows have no size entry. The others give once, few or many, or a class for an expanded clone.

J | size | length | D | V | DNA | CDR3
TRBJ1-1 | NA | 15 | NA | TRBV19 | TGTGCCAGTAAGGAAACAGGGAAAGTTGGCACTGAAGCTTTCTTT | CASKETGKVGTEAFF
TRBJ2-7 | NA | 17 | NA | TRBV5-1 | TGCGCCAGCAGCTTGCGGGGAGTTGCGGGTAGCTCCTACGAGCAGTACTTC | CASSLRGVAGSSYEQYF
TRBJ2-5 | NA | 14 | NA | TRBV5-1 | TGCGCCAGCAGCTTGGGGCTAGCGCAAGAGACCCAGTACTTC | CASSLGLAQETQYF
TRBJ2-7 | NA | 15 | TRBD1 | TRBV9 | TGTGCCAGCAGCGAGAGGGGACAGTTTATGGGCGAGCAGTACTTC | CASSERGQFMGEQYF
TRBJ2-3 | NA | 14 | NA | TRBV7-8 | TGTGCCAGCACCGACCGGAGAAGGCGGGATACGCAGTATTTT | CASTDRRRRDTQYF
TRBJ2-3 | once | 13 | NA | TRBV28 | TGTGCCAGCAGCGGCGGCAGCACAGATACGCAGTATTTT | CASSGGSTDTQYF
TRBJ2-7 | NA | 14 | NA | TRBV4-1 | TGCGCCAGCAGCCAACAGCCAGGGTCCTACGAGCAGTACTTC | CASSQQPGSYEQYF
TRBJ2-2 | few | 14 | TRBD1 | TRBV9 | TGTGCCAGCAGTTCCGGGACAGAGACCGGGGAGCTGTTTTTT | CASSSGTETGELFF
TRBJ2-1 | NA | 14 | NA | TRBV27 | TGTGCCAGCAGTTTCACGGGTTTCTACAATGAGCAGTTCTTC | CASSFTGFYNEQFF
TRBJ2-2 | NA | 15 | NA | TRBV9 | TGTGCCAGCAGCGTAGGGGCAGCGGACACCGGGGAGCTGTTTTTT | CASSVGAADTGELFF
TRBJ1-2 | NA | 16 | NA | TRBV4-1 | TGCGCCAGCAGCCAAACTAGAGGGCGGGTTGATCTTGGCTACACCTTC | CASSQTRGRVDLGYTF
TRBJ2-4 | NA | 14 | NA | TRBV6-5 | TGTGCCAGCCAGGCCGATTGGGCCAAAAACATTCAGTACTTC | CASQADWAKNIQYF
TRBJ2-7 | NA | 15 | TRBD2 | TRBV11-3 | TGTGCCAGCAGCTTACGGACTAGCGGTTCCTACGAGCAGTACTTC | CASSLRTSGSYEQYF
TRBJ2-5 | NA | 19 | TRBD2 | TRBV6-1 | TGTGCCAGCAGTGAAAGTTATAGTAGCGGGAGGAGGGTCGGGGAGACCCAGTACTTC | CASSESYSSGRRVGETQYF
TRBJ2-7 | once | 13 | TRBD2 | TRBV6-5 | TGTGCCAGCAGACCGGGAGGACGCTACGAGCAGTACTTC | CASRPGGRYEQYF
TRBJ1-5 | NA | 13 | TRBD1 | TRBV28 | TGTGCCAGCAGTCAGGGGGCGGGACAGCCCCAGCATTTT | CASSQGAGQPQHF
TRBJ2-1 | NA | 13 | NA | TRBV2 | TGTGCCAGCAGTGGGGTGGAGGGAAATGAGCAGTTCTTC | CASSGVEGNEQFF
TRBJ1-1 | NA | 12 | NA | TRBV28 | TGTGCCAGCATCTCCACCACAGGAGAAGCTTTCTTT | CASISTTGEAFF
TRBJ1-5 | few | 15 | TRBD1 | TRBV5-6 | TGTGCCAGCAGCTTGCTAGGACAGGGGAATCAGCCCCAGCATTTT | CASSLLGQGNQPQHF
TRBJ2-7 | NA | 16 | TRBD2 | TRBV19 | TGTGCCAGTAGTACCCTAGGGGCTAGCGGGAGTTACGAGCAGTACTTC | CASSTLGASGSYEQYF
TRBJ2-2 | once | 16 | NA | TRBV5-1 | TGCGCCAGCAGCTTGGTCCTAGCCGAACCTACCGGGGAGCTGTTTTTT | CASSLVLAEPTGELFF
TRBJ1-2 | NA | 12 | NA | TRBV9 | TGTGCCAGCAGCCCCCGCGGCTATGGCTACACCTTC | CASSPRGYGYTF
TRBJ2-3 | NA | 16 | TRBD2 | TRBV4-3 | TGCGCCAGCAGCCCCCTCGGGACTAGCGGCACAGATACGCAGTATTTT | CASSPLGTSGTDTQYF
TRBJ2-7 | NA | 15 | TRBD2 | TRBV28 | TGTGCCAGCAGTTTTGGCGGGAGGGAGTCCTACGAGCAGTACTTC | CASSFGGRESYEQYF
TRBJ1-2 | once | 13 | NA | TRBV4-1 | TGCGCCAGCAGTGATGCGAAGCACTATGGCTACACCTTC | CASSDAKHYGYTF
TRBJ2-3 | NA | 16 | NA | TRBV5-6 | TGTGCCAGCACCCCAAGTCGGACACCGAAGACAGATACGCAGTATTTT | CASTPSRTPKTDTQYF
TRBJ1-2 | once | 14 | NA | TRBV7-3 | TGTGCCAGCTCAGCGGGGGGTAAAACAAGTGGCTACACCTTC | CASSAGGKTSGYTF
TRBJ2-1 | NA | 16 | NA | TRBV6-5 | TGTGCCAGCAGTTACAGCGGAAGGCGCGTGAACAATGAGCAGTTCTTC | CASSYSGRRVNNEQFF
TRBJ1-1 | NA | 19 | NA | TRBV4-1 | TGCGCCAGCAGCCAAGGACCGGTTCGAACAGGGACGAGGGGCACTGAAGCTTTCTTT | CASSQGPVRTGTRGTEAFF
TRBJ2-1 | NA | 15 | TRBD2 | TRBV4-3 | TGCGCCAGCAGCCAAGATGGGACTAGGTACAATGAGCAGTTCTTC | CASSQDGTRYNEQFF